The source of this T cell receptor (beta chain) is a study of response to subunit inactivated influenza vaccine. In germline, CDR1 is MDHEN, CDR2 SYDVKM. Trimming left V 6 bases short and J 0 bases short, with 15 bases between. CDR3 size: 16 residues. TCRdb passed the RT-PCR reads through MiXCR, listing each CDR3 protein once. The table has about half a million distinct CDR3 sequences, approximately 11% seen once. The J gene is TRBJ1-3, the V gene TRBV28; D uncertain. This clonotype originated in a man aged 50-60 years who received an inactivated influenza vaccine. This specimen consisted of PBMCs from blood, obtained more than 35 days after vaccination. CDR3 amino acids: CASSRRRPRSGNTIYF. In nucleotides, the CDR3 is TGTGCCAGCAGCCGCCGGAGGCCTCGCTCTGGAAACACCATATATTTT.